A selection of T cell receptor beta chains follows, all from one sample in a study of blood T cell repertoires in COVID-19. Produced via immunoSEQ multiplex PCR; TCRdb's table is partial and in-frame only. The sample records around 400,000 clones, around 87% being singletons. The material sequenced was peripheral blood. These receptors were collected from an older woman with COVID-19, enrolled during active disease. The CDR3 runs from the conserved cysteine through the conserved F or W. D genes are given only for firm matches. Size values are once, few and many counts, or a class for expanded clones, and some rows have none.

d_gene: NA; j_gene: TRBJ2-1; abundance: NA; v_gene: TRBV28; CDR3aa: CASTPDISYNEQFF; CDR3nt: TGTGCCAGCACCCCCGACATCTCCTACAATGAGCAGTTCTTC
d_gene: NA; j_gene: TRBJ2-6; abundance: NA; v_gene: TRBV5-1; CDR3aa: CASSLWGAGANVLTF; CDR3nt: TGCGCCAGCAGCTTGTGGGGGGCTGGGGCCAACGTCCTGACTTTC
d_gene: TRBD2; j_gene: TRBJ2-7; abundance: NA; v_gene: TRBV19; CDR3aa: CASSLSGGTSYEQYF; CDR3nt: TGTGCCAGTAGTCTAAGCGGGGGGACGTCCTACGAGCAGTACTTC
d_gene: NA; j_gene: TRBJ2-5; abundance: NA; v_gene: TRBV5-6; CDR3aa: CASSFQGRQETQYF; CDR3nt: TGTGCCAGCAGCTTCCAGGGGCGTCAAGAGACCCAGTACTTC
d_gene: NA; j_gene: TRBJ1-2; abundance: NA; v_gene: TRBV7-2; CDR3aa: CASSLAAEANYGYTF; CDR3nt: TGTGCCAGCAGCTTAGCGGCAGAAGCTAACTATGGCTACACCTTC
d_gene: NA; j_gene: TRBJ2-3; abundance: NA; v_gene: TRBV19; CDR3aa: CASTPRGRDTQYF; CDR3nt: TGTGCCAGTACACCGCGGGGTCGGGATACGCAGTATTTT
d_gene: NA; j_gene: TRBJ1-1; abundance: NA; v_gene: TRBV5-1; CDR3aa: CASSPQGWTEAFF; CDR3nt: TGCGCCAGCAGCCCTCAGGGGTGGACTGAAGCTTTCTTT
d_gene: NA; j_gene: TRBJ1-3; abundance: NA; v_gene: TRBV5-6; CDR3aa: CASSSHMGAGNTIYF; CDR3nt: TGTGCCAGCAGCTCCCACATGGGGGCAGGAAACACCATATATTTT
d_gene: NA; j_gene: TRBJ1-1; abundance: NA; v_gene: TRBV3-1/TRBV3-2; CDR3aa: CASSQQGYNTEAFF; CDR3nt: TGTGCCAGCAGCCAACAGGGTTACAACACTGAAGCTTTCTTT
d_gene: NA; j_gene: TRBJ2-4; abundance: NA; v_gene: TRBV7-3; CDR3aa: CASNLNSAAKNIQYF; CDR3nt: TGTGCCAGCAACCTGAATTCAGCGGCCAAAAACATTCAGTACTTC
d_gene: NA; j_gene: TRBJ2-2; abundance: few; v_gene: TRBV4-1; CDR3aa: CASSSNSGSLGTGELFF; CDR3nt: TGCGCCAGCAGCTCTAATTCAGGGTCCTTAGGGACCGGGGAGCTGTTTTTT
d_gene: TRBD2; j_gene: TRBJ2-1; abundance: NA; v_gene: TRBV7-6; CDR3aa: CASSPTSGGYNEQFF; CDR3nt: TGTGCCAGCAGCCCTACTAGCGGGGGGTACAATGAGCAGTTCTTC
d_gene: TRBD1; j_gene: TRBJ1-2; abundance: NA; v_gene: TRBV19; CDR3aa: CASSRPGTGVYGYTF; CDR3nt: TGTGCCAGTAGCCGCCCGGGGACAGGGGTCTATGGCTACACCTTC